The 15 T cell receptor beta chains listed next were all sequenced from one sample in a study of T cell responses to AZD1222 COVID-19 vaccine. This table comes from immunoSEQ multiplex PCR, and its TCRdb copy is limited to in-frame clones, with some not included. Of 170,000 or so clones listed, just over 90% are singletons. Here the sequenced sample was peripheral blood, taken on day 0 of AZD1222 vaccination. All receptors derive from an adult in good health.

This rearrangement joins TRBV7-9 to TRBJ2-7, with 7 nucleotides matching TRBD1. Germline V gene data show CDR1 as SEHNR and CDR2 as FQNEAQ (reference sequence). This CDR3 is 15 amino acids long. The ends lost 5 bases at V and 1 base at J; junction bases unmatched: 8. The CDR3 DNA reads as TGTGCCAGCAGCACCCGTGGGACAGTATCCTACGAGCAGTACTTC. Residues: CASSTRGTVSYEQYF.

This clone was observed a handful of times. The V and J genes are TRBV3-1 (or the pseudogene TRBV3-2) and TRBJ2-7; D may be TRBD2 (7 bases). The V gene lost 4 bases and the J gene lost 3 bases, with 19 bases spanning the gap. The CDR3 is 16 amino acids. Germline assignment: CDR1 LGHDT and CDR2 YNNKEL (reference sequence). The CDR3 spells CASSPGWGGPHYEQYF. The CDR3 bases are TGTGCCAGCAGCCCCGGTTGGGGGGGGCCCCACTACGAGCAGTACTTC.

This clone was detected once. The chain joins TRBV9 to TRBJ1-5, with D uncertain. The CDR3 sequence is 15 residues long. Germline CDR1 SGDLS, CDR2 YYNGEE. Trimming took 0 bases from V and 5 from J, leaving 12 bases between them. This chain's CDR3 is CASSVVQEEDQPQHF. CDR3 sequence (DNA): TGTGCCAGCAGCGTAGTTCAGGAGGAGGATCAGCCCCAGCATTTT.

As regards this clone: The same CDR3 can be traced to other DNA sequences in this sample. V and J are TRBV9 and TRBJ2-7; 7 bases are a match to TRBD1. The CDR3 is 15 amino acids. The germline CDR1 and CDR2 sequences are SGDLS and YYNGEE. V lost 3 bases to trimming and J lost 3 bases; unmatched junction nucleotides: 9. CDR3 nucleotide sequence: TGTGCCAGCAGCGCAGGGGCCGGGACAGTCTACGAGCAGTACTTC. This gives the protein CASSAGAGTVYEQYF.

J is TRBJ1-5 and V is TRBV15, with 8 bases lining up with TRBD1. With V trimmed by 0 bases and J by 1 base, 8 bases remained unmatched. The CDR3 loop spans 18 amino acids. Germline V CDR1 and CDR2: LNHNV, YYDKDF (reference sequence). The CDR3 DNA sequence: TGTGCCACCAGCAGAGATCATGGCAGGGGGCAAAGCAATCAGCCCCAGCATTTT. Its translation: CATSRDHGRGQSNQPQHF.

This rearrangement joins TRBV9 to TRBJ1-3; D is unresolved. Germline V gene data show CDR1 as SGDLS and CDR2 as YYNGEE. V shed 4 bases and J shed 4 bases, with 12 bases lying between them. CDR3 length: 14 amino acids. The CDR3 spells CASSPWTEGNTIYF. CDR3 coding DNA: TGTGCCAGCAGCCCGTGGACGGAAGGAAACACCATATATTTT.

The chain joins TRBV10-3 to TRBJ1-1; no clear D gene. V shed 3 bases and J shed 7 bases, with 12 bases lying between them. This CDR3 has 13 amino acids. Per the germline V gene, CDR1 is ENHRY and CDR2 is SYGVKD. The CDR3 sequence: CAISDLGSGEAFF. In DNA form, the CDR3 reads TGTGCCATCAGTGATTTGGGGTCGGGTGAAGCTTTCTTT.

V usage is TRBV19 and J usage is TRBJ1-6, with D unresolved. The CDR3 contains 14 residues. Germline V gene sequence: CDR1 LNHDA, CDR2 SQIVND (reference sequence). The V gene lost 1 base and the J gene lost 10 bases, with 11 bases spanning the gap. The DNA for the CDR3 is TGTGCCAGTAGTATAGTCCGGGATCGGTCACCCCTCCACTTT. This sequence encodes CASSIVRDRSPLHF.

V usage is TRBV6-1 and J usage is TRBJ2-7, with a tentative D call TRBD1 (7 bases). This CDR3 is built from 18 residues. Germline CDR1 reads MNHNS; CDR2 reads SASEGT. Trimming shortened V by 4 bases and J by 0 bases, and 22 bases separated the two germline ends. CDR3: CASSGHNLQGRRSYEQYF. CDR3 bases: TGTGCCAGCAGTGGCCACAATCTACAGGGGAGGCGCTCCTACGAGCAGTACTTC.

V usage is TRBV5-6 and J usage is TRBJ1-2; a possible D gene is TRBD1 (6 bases). Trimming pared 0 bases from V and 8 bases from J, leaving 17 bases between. CDR3 length equals 15 residues. The germline gives CDR1 SGHDT, CDR2 YYEEEE. The CDR3 loop reads CASSLVTGDFPGYTF. The CDR3 region has the DNA TGTGCCAGCAGCTTGGTGACAGGAGACTTCCCCGGCTACACCTTC.

This chain uses TRBV18 with TRBJ1-2; no firm D call. V was cut by 4 bases and J by 6 bases, with 12 bases left in between. The CDR3 is 13 amino acids. CDR1 is KGHSH, CDR2 LQKENI, per germline. The CDR3 DNA is TGTGCCAGCTCACAGACGACGGCAGATGGCTACACCTTC. Protein product: CASSQTTADGYTF.

The chain has TRBV7-8 and TRBJ2-7; D gene ambiguous. Germline values: CDR1 SGHVS, CDR2 FQNEAQ. The CDR3 extends over 15 amino acids. Trimming removed 1 base from V and 1 base from J, with 11 bases in between. This chain's CDR3 is CASSLGPGLSYEQYF. The CDR3 coding sequence is TGTGCCAGCAGCTTAGGCCCTGGGTTATCCTACGAGCAGTACTTC.

This clone was observed a handful of times. The chain carries TRBV7-2 and TRBJ2-5; 8 positions match TRBD2. The CDR3 has 15 residues. V lost 1 base and J lost 5; bases outside the gene matches: 6. Germline V gene sequence: CDR1 SGHTA, CDR2 FQGNSA. CDR3 sequence: CASSLGAGGFETQYF. Here the CDR3 DNA reads TGTGCCAGCAGCTTAGGGGCGGGGGGATTTGAGACCCAGTACTTC. Based on the CDR3 plus reference TRBV7-2 and TRBJ2-5, the full variable domain is GAGVSQSPSNKVTEKGKDVELRCDPISGHTALYWYRQSLGQGLEFLIYFQGNSAPDKSGLPSDRFSAERTGGSVSTLTIQRTQQEDSAVYLCASSLGAGGFETQYFGPGTRLLVL.

The rearrangement joins TRBV4-3 to TRBJ1-2; D gene uncertain. CDR3 length: 15 residues. In germline, CDR1 is LGHNA, CDR2 YSLEER. V lost 4 bases and J 0 bases, leaving 12 bases between the germline ends. The CDR3, as DNA: TGCGCCAGCAGCCCGACTGGGTTAGCTAACTATGGCTACACCTTC. Protein sequence: CASSPTGLANYGYTF.

J is TRBJ2-7 and V is TRBV9; 9 positions agree with TRBD2. Germline-derived CDR1 and CDR2 are SGDLS and YYNGEE. Trimming at V came to 4 bases and at J to 2 bases, leaving 4 bases not matched to a gene. This CDR3 has 14 amino acids. This CDR3 is CASSPGLAAYEQYF. CDR3 sequence (DNA): TGTGCCAGCAGCCCGGGACTAGCTGCCTACGAGCAGTACTTC.